This TCR beta chain was captured in a study of Graves' ophthalmopathy and Graves' hyperthyroidism (dated by TCRdb to between 2018 and 2020). For the wider study: Peripheral blood samples were taken at the time of initial diagnosis, before any treatment was given. To explore V-J signatures distinguishing ophthalmopathy from hyperthyroidism, a discovery set of around 100 patients (roughly 45 ophthalmopathy, around 55 stable hyperthyroidism) was enrolled. Once sampling was done, hyperthyroidism patients were given methimazole at a starting dose of 30 mg daily, while ophthalmopathy patients were given high-dose intravenous methylprednisolone. In total, 135 blood samples were TCR-sequenced: 43 ophthalmopathy, roughly 77 hyperthyroidism and some 17 hyperthyroidism-to-ophthalmopathy patients. The 95 to 100 discovery patients were randomly split 7:3 into training and test sets. TCR beta repertoire signatures were used to distinguish Graves' ophthalmopathy from Graves' hyperthyroidism and to predict progression to ophthalmopathy. T-cell repertoires of thyroid tissue and blood were compared in 5 or 6 hyperthyroidism patients. For independent validation, a separate cohort was made up of roughly 19 hyperthyroidism patients plus 17 patients who later progressed from hyperthyroidism to ophthalmopathy. Here is what the overall study found, with its caveats: Sample size was not statistically predetermined, and group allocation was not concealed from the investigators. In validation, the model predicted ophthalmopathy progression with about 71% sensitivity and 72.22% specificity; 12 predicted patients were CT-confirmed with GO in a median of approximately 6.2 months. Most expanded thyroid clonotypes with a frequency above 0.001 also appeared in blood, which suggests that blood repertoires may reflect the immune response in the thyroid. In cross-validation, the 13-signature model distinguished ophthalmopathy from stable hyperthyroidism with approximately 90% sensitivity and 81.08% specificity, and in the test set the corresponding values were approximately 80% and 75%.

For repertoire sequencing, the TCR beta CDR3 regions were amplified from RNA transcripts. The first round of RT-PCR was done with HTBI primers and the Qiagen OneStep RT-PCR kit, and was followed by a second round of multiplex PCR, then size selection and purification. Libraries were sequenced on an Illumina HiSeq2000 using paired-end 100 bp reads. The original methods were these. SOAPnuke was used to process the reads, removing any read that contained adapters or uncalled bases, had a mean Phred below 15, or lacked an exact match to the constant primer or identifier. COPE v1.2.5 was used to merge high-quality paired reads. Unique nucleotide sequences were defined as clonotypes and aligned to IMGT TRB V, D and J references using MiTCR v1.1. The analysis was limited to V-J combinations with a frequency above 0.0001, which together covered approximately 99% of repertoires. A TCR clonal expansion and chaos score per V-J combination was defined as the ratio of F50 clonal expansion to chaos observed in the TCRdist matrix. Welch's t-statistics and random forest were used to reduce features to about a dozen V-J combinations, which were fed into a naive Bayes classifier. The Morisita-Horn index was used to measure how similar the thyroid and blood repertoires were. Starting from the raw public reads, TCRdb applied fastp trimming at Q25, assembled clones with MiXCR and retained in-frame beta chains. Records with the same CDR3 protein are collapsed into one entry carrying the most frequent genes and DNA. TCRdb, not the authors, supplied the V and J calls. Recorded for this sample are roughly 420,000 distinct CDR3 sequences; under 25% of them occurred a single time. The ten largest clones capture 2.5% to 3.5% of the sample.

This clonotype was found many times. This clone's antigen is unknown. No per-base quality is available; no much larger clone lies one base away. A patient counted as having stable hyperthyroidism if there was no progression to ophthalmopathy within 18 months of follow-up. Hyperthyroidism patients were newly diagnosed, with disease duration under 2 months, and aged 18 to 65 years. Patients with other autoimmune diseases, uncontrolled infections, pregnancy or lactation were excluded. Diagnosis relied on clinical symptoms, serum thyroxine, TRAb, thyroid ultrasound and orbital computed tomography. Using Ficoll-Paque density gradient centrifugation, PBMCs were isolated from about 9.4 ml of fresh peripheral blood. Total RNA was extracted using Trizol reagent, and RNA quality was checked on an Agilent 2100 Bioanalyzer. The receptor comes from a woman between 18 and 29 years old with stable Graves' hyperthyroidism. Donor details come from another sample of the same person, matched by shared clones. Sequencing was done on a sample of peripheral blood.

The CDR3 amino acid sequence is: CASSPRLRGPRAKNIQYF. The DNA sequence follows: TGTGCCAGCAGCCCAAGGTTGAGGGGGCCCAGGGCCAAAAACATTCAGTACTTC. This chain is built from TRBV11-1 and TRBJ2-4; TRBD1 matches 7 bases in the middle. Measured from the cysteine to the phenylalanine, the CDR3 is 18 residues long. The sequence is cut down to CDR3 DNA, 54 bases in frame from base 1. V and J are trimmed by 5 bases and 1 base, and the gene matches miss 14 bases of the junction. CDR1 and CDR2 (SGHAT, FQDESV) derive from the germline V gene (reference sequence).